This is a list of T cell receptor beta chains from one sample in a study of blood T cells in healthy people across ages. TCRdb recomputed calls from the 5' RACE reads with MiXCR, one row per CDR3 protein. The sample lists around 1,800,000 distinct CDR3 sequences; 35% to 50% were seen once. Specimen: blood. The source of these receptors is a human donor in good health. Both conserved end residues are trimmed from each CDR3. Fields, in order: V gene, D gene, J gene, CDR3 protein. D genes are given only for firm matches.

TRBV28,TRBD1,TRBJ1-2,ASSLGQGGPANYGYT
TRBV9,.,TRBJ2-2,ASSVAFKTGELF
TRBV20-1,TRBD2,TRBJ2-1,SASFSGANEQF
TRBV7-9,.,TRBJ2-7,ASSLGGGPEQY
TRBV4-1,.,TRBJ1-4,ASSTLRNEKLF
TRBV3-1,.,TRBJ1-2,ASSLLSGSYGYT
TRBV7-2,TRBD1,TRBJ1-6,ASSATGGRDSPLH
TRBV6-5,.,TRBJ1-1,ATKTNTEAF
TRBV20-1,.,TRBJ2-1,SAITQQTTNYEQF
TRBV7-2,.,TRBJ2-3,ASSRGPTDTQY
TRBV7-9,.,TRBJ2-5,ASSFLWTFQETQY
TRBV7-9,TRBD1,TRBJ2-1,ASSLATGAKQF
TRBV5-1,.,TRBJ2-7,ASSFFTGTSYEQY
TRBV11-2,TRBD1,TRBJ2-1,ASSSITGVSNEQF
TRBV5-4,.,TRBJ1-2,ASSLDEVPNYGYT
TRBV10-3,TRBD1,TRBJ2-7,AITPGTGNPSAYEQY
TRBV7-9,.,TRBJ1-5,ASSLVLGPSNQPQH
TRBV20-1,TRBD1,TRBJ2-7,SASRLGQGSGEQY
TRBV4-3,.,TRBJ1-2,ASSQESRQDVISGRKMGYT
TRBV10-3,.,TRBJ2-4,ATSVYGYRLSSYEQY
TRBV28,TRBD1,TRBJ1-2,ASRGGTAYGYT
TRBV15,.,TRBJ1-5,ATSERSEGNQPQH
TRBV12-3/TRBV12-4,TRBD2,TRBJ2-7,ASSLTLAGTYEQY
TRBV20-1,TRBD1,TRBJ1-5,SASPTGINQPQH
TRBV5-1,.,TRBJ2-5,ASRTRQLSETQY
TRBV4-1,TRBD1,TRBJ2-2,ASSQTQGAGELF
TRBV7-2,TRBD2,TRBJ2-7,ASRASGGEYEQY
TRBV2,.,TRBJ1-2,ASSVVGQPYYGYT
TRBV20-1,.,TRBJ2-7,SARIGMYEQY